This T cell receptor beta chain was found in a study of post-analysis software for immune sequencing data. Trimming left V 6 bases short and J 4 bases short, with 20 bases between. The CDR3 extends over 16 amino acids. Findings and limits, study-wide: Higher frequency in patients than in controls was seen for several TRBV segments, with TRBV5-6, TRBV5-1 and TRBV20-1 among them. The authors found that F measure strongly co-clustered same-batch samples.

On this clonotype: Its antigen remains unidentified.

The authors incorporated unique molecular identifiers into the TCR beta cDNA libraries. The source material, about 0.9 to 11 million T cells, gave rise to roughly 500,000 cDNA molecules. TCRdb re-derived calls from the PCR reads in MiXCR, one entry per CDR3 protein. The sample lists 820,000 or so distinct CDR3 sequences, under 70% seen once, with 4.6% in the top ten. This receptor was identified in a girl under 18 with multiple sclerosis. J is TRBJ2-3 and V is TRBV12-3 or TRBV12-4; D ambiguous. The material sequenced was blood. Written as DNA, the CDR3 is TGTGCCAGCAGCCTACTGGTGGGCCCATCCCCAGATACGCAGTATTTT. It codes for CASSLLVGPSPDTQYF.